Listed here are 6 T cell receptor beta chains from one sample, sequenced in a study of shared clonotypes between healthy human individuals. Some clones are missing from TCRdb's copy, which holds only in-frame ones; the method was immunoSEQ multiplex PCR. The sample has 2.3 million or so clones, approximately 95% seen once. Material: naive CD4+ T cells from PBMCs. Indicated subset: CD45RA+ positively selected. These receptors originate from a young man in good health. Some clones in this sample may be carry-over from other donors' samples.

This clone was counted once. V usage is TRBV9 and J usage is TRBJ2-3, with TRBD2 as a possible D gene (5 bases). CDR1 SGDLS and CDR2 YYNGEE come from the germline V gene. V was trimmed by 0 bases and J by 5 bases, leaving 13 bases between them. This CDR3 is built from 15 residues. This CDR3 reads CASSVVGLEGDTQYF. The CDR3 DNA follows: TGTGCCAGCAGCGTAGTAGGGCTAGAGGGAGATACGCAGTATTTT.

The chain has TRBV6-6 and TRBJ2-7; maybe TRBD1 (6 bases). Germline CDR1 and CDR2: MNHNY and SVGAGI (reference sequence). V lost 6 bases and J 1 base, leaving 10 bases between the germline ends. The CDR3 runs to 13 residues. The CDR3 sequence: CASRLTGSYEQYF. The CDR3 region has the DNA TGTGCCAGCAGGCTAACAGGGTCCTACGAGCAGTACTTC.

The CDR3 sequence is CASSFEPRGSDTQYF. The CDR3 DNA reads as TGCGCCAGCAGCTTCGAGCCCAGGGGGTCAGATACGCAGTATTTT. The rearrangement links TRBV5-1 to TRBJ2-3, with TRBD1 matching 7 bases. Germline CDR1 SGHRS, CDR2 YFSETQ. The CDR3 has 15 amino acids. Trimming at V came to 2 bases and at J to 4 bases, leaving 7 bases not matched to a gene.

The rearrangement joins TRBV6-1 to TRBJ2-2; D is possibly TRBD2 (5 bases). The CDR3 is made up of 14 amino acids. Per germline, CDR1 MNHNS and CDR2 SASEGT. The V gene lost 4 bases and the J gene lost 8 bases, with 14 bases spanning the gap. Here the CDR3 reads CASSVISTGGELFF. CDR3 in DNA: TGTGCCAGCAGTGTTATATCAACGGGAGGGGAGCTGTTTTTT.

The chain is built from TRBV18 and TRBJ2-7, with a weak D call TRBD2 (5 bases). The CDR3 sequence is 13 residues long. V was pared by 0 bases and J by 6 bases, with 9 bases between. The V gene's germline CDR1 is KGHSH and CDR2 LQKENI. CDR3 DNA: TGTGCCAGCTCACCACCTAGCGAAACCGAGCAGTACTTC. Protein: CASSPPSETEQYF.

The chain couples TRBV5-1 to TRBJ2-2; D could derive from TRBD1 or TRBD2 (7 bases each). Germline CDR1 reads SGHRS; CDR2 reads YFSETQ. V shed 6 bases and J shed 7 bases, with 22 bases lying between them. This CDR3 is built from 16 residues. CDR3 sequence (DNA): TGCGCCAGCACCCCCCTTGGCCAGGGGGGGAGCGGGGAGCTGTTTTTT. As protein: CASTPLGQGGSGELFF.